This T cell receptor (beta chain) was found in a study of T cells in Graves' hyperthyroidism and ophthalmopathy. Germline V lookup: CDR1 SGHRS, CDR2 YFSETQ. Between the trimmed V and J ends, which lost 6 bases and 3 bases, there was a span of 22 bases. The CDR3 is made up of 17 amino acids. This clonotype appeared many times. Amplified regions were TCR beta CDR3 sequences from RNA transcripts. HTBI primers were used for first-round RT-PCR of the TCR CDR3. TCRdb independently ran MiXCR on the multiplex PCR reads; one entry per CDR3 protein. The data hold fewer than 500,000 distinct CDR3 sequences, with about 14% observed a single time.

V is TRBV5-1 and J is TRBJ2-1; D perhaps matches TRBD1 (7 bases). This receptor was identified in a woman aged 25 to 39 with Graves' ophthalmopathy. The sequenced sample consisted of blood. The CDR3 here is CASTARAGQKYYNEQFF. CDR3 DNA: TGCGCCAGCACGGCACGGGCGGGACAGAAGTACTACAATGAGCAGTTCTTC.